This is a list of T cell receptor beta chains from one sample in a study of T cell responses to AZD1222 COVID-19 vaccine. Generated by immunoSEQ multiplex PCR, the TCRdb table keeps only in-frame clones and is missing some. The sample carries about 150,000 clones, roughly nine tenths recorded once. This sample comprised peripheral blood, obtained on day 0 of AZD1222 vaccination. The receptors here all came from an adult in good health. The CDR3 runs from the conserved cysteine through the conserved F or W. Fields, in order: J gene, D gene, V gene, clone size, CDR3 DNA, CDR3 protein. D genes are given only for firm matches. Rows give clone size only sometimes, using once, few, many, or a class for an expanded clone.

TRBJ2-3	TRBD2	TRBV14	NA	TGTGCCAGCAGCCGTGGACTAGATGCAGATACGCAGTATTTT	CASSRGLDADTQYF
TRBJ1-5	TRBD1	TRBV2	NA	TGTGCCAGCCAATTAGACAGGGGTGGCAATCAGCCCCAGCATTTT	CASQLDRGGNQPQHF
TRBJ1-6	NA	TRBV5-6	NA	TGTGCCAGCAGCTTGGATCCAGAGGGCTCCTATAATTCACCCCTCCACTTT	CASSLDPEGSYNSPLHF
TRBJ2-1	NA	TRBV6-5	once	TGTGCCACCCACAGGGATTCCTACAATGAGCAGTTCTTC	CATHRDSYNEQFF
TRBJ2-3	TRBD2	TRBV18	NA	TGTGCCAGCTCACCACCTAGCGGGGCATCAGATACGCAGTATTTT	CASSPPSGASDTQYF
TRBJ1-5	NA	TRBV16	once	TGTGCCAGCAGCCTGCGACCCCTTGTTCCGAGCAATCAGCCCCAGCATTTT	CASSLRPLVPSNQPQHF
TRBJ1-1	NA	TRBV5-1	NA	TGCGCCAGCAGCTTGGGAGGGTTTGGAACTGAAGCTTTCTTT	CASSLGGFGTEAFF
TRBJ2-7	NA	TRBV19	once	TGTGCCAGTAGTATGGTCGGGGACCCCTACGAGCAGTACTTC	CASSMVGDPYEQYF
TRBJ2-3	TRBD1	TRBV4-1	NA	TGCGCCAGCAGCCAGTTGGGACAGGGTTATACAGATACGCAGTATTTT	CASSQLGQGYTDTQYF
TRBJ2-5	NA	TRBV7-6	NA	TGTGCCAGCAGCTTAACGGCTTTAAAGGCCGAGACCCAGTACTTC	CASSLTALKAETQYF
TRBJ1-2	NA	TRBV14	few	TGTGCCAGCAGCCAAGCGGGCCCTGGAGGCTACACCTTC	CASSQAGPGGYTF
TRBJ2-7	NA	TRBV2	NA	TGTGCCAGCAGTGAAGCGTGGGGTTACCACGAGCAGTACTTC	CASSEAWGYHEQYF
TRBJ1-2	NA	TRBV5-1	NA	TGCGCCAGCAGCTCGGCAGGAGGATCGTCCTATGGCTACACCTTC	CASSSAGGSSYGYTF
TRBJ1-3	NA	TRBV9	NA	TGTGCCAGCAGCCCTACATCTGGAAACACCATATATTTT	CASSPTSGNTIYF
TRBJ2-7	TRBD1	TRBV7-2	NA	TGTGCCAGCAGCTCACGACAGGGTTCCTACGAGCAGTACTTC	CASSSRQGSYEQYF
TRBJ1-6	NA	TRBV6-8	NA	TGTGCCAGCAGTTACTCGATAGGGGGCTATAATTCACCCCTCCACTTT	CASSYSIGGYNSPLHF
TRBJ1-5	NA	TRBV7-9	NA	TGTGCCAGCAGCTTAGATTCAGGGTATGGAAATCAGCCCCAGCATTTT	CASSLDSGYGNQPQHF
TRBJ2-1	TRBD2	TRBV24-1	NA	TGTGCCACCAGTGACTCTAGCGGGGGTGTTTACAATGAGCAGTTCTTC	CATSDSSGGVYNEQFF
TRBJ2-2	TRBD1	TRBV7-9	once	TGTGCCAGCAGCCCTACCTGGGGACAGGGGCCCGGGGAGCTGTTTTTT	CASSPTWGQGPGELFF
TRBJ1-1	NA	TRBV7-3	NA	TGTGCCAGCAGCCTCGGTGGTGAAGCTTTCTTT	CASSLGGEAFF
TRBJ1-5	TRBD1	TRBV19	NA	TGTGCCAGTAGTCCGACAGGGGGCAATCAGCCCCAGCATTTT	CASSPTGGNQPQHF
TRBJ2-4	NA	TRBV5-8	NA	TGTGCCAACGGGGCCAGCGGCAACATTCAGTACTTC	CANGASGNIQYF
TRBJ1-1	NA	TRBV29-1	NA	TGCAGCGTTGAAGAAGGCGGAACTTTCTTT	CSVEEGGTFF
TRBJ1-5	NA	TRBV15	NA	TGTGCCACCAGCAGCGGACAGAGCAATCAGCCCCAGCATTTT	CATSSGQSNQPQHF
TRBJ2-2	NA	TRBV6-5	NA	TGTGCCAGCGGCCTGAACACCGGGGAGCTGTTTTTT	CASGLNTGELFF
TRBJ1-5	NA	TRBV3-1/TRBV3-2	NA	TGTGCCAGCAGCCAGGAAATTAATCAGCCCCAGCATTTT	CASSQEINQPQHF
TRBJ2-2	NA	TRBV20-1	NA	TGCAGTGCTAGTCAAGGGGCTAACGGGGAGCTGTTTTTT	CSASQGANGELFF
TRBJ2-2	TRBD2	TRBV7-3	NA	TGTGCCAGCAGCCCGGCCCGCCTAGCGGGGGCCGCGATCACCGGGGAGCTGTTTTTT	CASSPARLAGAAITGELFF
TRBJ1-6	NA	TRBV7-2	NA	TGTGCCAGCAGCCAAGATGGGGGGGTCGGCAGCTTGGCCCTCCACTTT	CASSQDGGVGSLALHF
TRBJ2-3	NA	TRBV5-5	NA	TGTGCCAGCAGCTTGGTTCCGTCAGATACGCAGTATTTT	CASSLVPSDTQYF
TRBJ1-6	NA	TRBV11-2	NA	TGTGCCAGCAGCTTAGGTTCACCCCTCCACTTT	CASSLGSPLHF
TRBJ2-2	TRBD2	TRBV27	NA	TGTGCCAGCAGTTCGCTCGGACTAGCGGTGAACACCGGGGAGCTGTTTTTT	CASSSLGLAVNTGELFF
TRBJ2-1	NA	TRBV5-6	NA	TGTGCCAGCAGCGAAAAAGGACAGTACAATGAGCAGTTCTTC	CASSEKGQYNEQFF
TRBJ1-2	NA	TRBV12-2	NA	TGTGCAAGTCGCCCACCGGGACAGAGAATAGGCTACACCTTC	CASRPPGQRIGYTF
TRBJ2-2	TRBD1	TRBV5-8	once	TGTGCCAGCAGCCTCGGGACAGGTCCGAACACCGGGGAGCTGTTTTTT	CASSLGTGPNTGELFF
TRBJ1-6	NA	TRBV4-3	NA	TGCGCCAGCAGCCAAGCGAGGAATAATTCACCCCTCCACTTT	CASSQARNNSPLHF
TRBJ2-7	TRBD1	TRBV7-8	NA	TGTGCCAGCAGCCGGCCGACAGGGATCGAGCAGTACTTC	CASSRPTGIEQYF
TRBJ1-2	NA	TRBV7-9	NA	TGTGCCAGCAGCTTAGGGCCTCAATATGGCTACACCTTC	CASSLGPQYGYTF
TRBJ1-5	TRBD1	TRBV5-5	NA	TGTGCCAGCAGCTTGGTAGGGGGCAGTCAGCCCCAGCATTTT	CASSLVGGSQPQHF
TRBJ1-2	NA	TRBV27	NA	TGTGCCAGCAGTTTCACCTACCCGGCCGAGTCAGGGTTCGACTATGGCTACACCTTC	CASSFTYPAESGFDYGYTF
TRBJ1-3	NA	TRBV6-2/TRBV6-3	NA	TGTGCCAGCAGCCTAGACAGGACAAGCTCTGGAAACACCATATATTTT	CASSLDRTSSGNTIYF
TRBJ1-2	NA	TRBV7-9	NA	TGTGCCAGCAGGGAACATAGAAGGGGAGGTAGTGGCTACACCTTC	CASREHRRGGSGYTF
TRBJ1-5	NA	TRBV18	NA	TGTGCCAGCTCACCAGATGGGACCACTATTAGCAATCAGCCCCAGCATTTT	CASSPDGTTISNQPQHF
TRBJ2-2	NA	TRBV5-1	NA	TGCGCCAGCAGCTTGGGACCGAGTACGAACACCGGGGAGCTGTTTTTT	CASSLGPSTNTGELFF
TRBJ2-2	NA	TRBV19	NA	TGTGCCAGCAGGGACCCAGGGATGGCTTATACCGGGGAGCTGTTTTTT	CASRDPGMAYTGELFF
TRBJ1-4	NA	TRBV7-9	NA	TGTGCCAGCAGCTCACAGGGCAAGGGGAATGAAAAACTGTTTTTT	CASSSQGKGNEKLFF
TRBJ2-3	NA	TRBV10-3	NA	TGTGCCATCAGTGAGTCTATGGGGGGAAGTTTGGCAGATACGCAGTATTTT	CAISESMGGSLADTQYF
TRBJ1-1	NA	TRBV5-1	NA	TGCGCCAGCAGCTTGTCCGGGTCGGGACCTATGAACACTGAAGCTTTCTTT	CASSLSGSGPMNTEAFF
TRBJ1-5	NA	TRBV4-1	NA	TGCGCCAGCAGCCAAGAATTTGGTGGCAATCAGCCCCAGCATTTT	CASSQEFGGNQPQHF
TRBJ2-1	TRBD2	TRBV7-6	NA	TGTGCCAGCAGCTTAGATTGGTCTAGCGGGGGGTTGTCTCTCTACAATGAGCAGTTCTTC	CASSLDWSSGGLSLYNEQFF
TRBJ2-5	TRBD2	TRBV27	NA	TGTGCCAGCAGCGGACTAGCGGGGGGGCAAGAGACCCAGTACTTC	CASSGLAGGQETQYF
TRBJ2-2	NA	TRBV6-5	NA	TGTGCCAGCAGTTACCAGGGTTTGACCGGGGAGCTGTTTTTT	CASSYQGLTGELFF